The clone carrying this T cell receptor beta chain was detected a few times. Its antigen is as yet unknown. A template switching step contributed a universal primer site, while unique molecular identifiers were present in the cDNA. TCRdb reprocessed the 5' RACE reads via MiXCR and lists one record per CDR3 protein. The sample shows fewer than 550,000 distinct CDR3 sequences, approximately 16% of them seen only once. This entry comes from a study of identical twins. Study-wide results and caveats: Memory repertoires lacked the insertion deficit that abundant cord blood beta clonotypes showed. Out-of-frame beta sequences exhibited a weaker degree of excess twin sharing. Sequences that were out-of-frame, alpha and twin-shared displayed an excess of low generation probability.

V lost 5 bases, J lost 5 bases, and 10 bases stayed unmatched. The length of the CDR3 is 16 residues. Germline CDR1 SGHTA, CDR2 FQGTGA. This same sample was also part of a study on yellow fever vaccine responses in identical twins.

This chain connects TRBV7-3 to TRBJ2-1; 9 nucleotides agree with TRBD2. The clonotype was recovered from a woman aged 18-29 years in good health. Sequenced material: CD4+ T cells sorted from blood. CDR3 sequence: CASSPSGGRADNEQFF. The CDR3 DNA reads TGTGCCAGCAGCCCATCTGGCGGGAGGGCCGACAATGAGCAGTTCTTC. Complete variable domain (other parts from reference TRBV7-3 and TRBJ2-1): GAGVSQTPSNKVTEKGKYVELRCDPISGHTALYWYRQSLGQGPEFLIYFQGTGAADDSGLPNDRFFAVRPEGSVSTLKIQRTERGDSAVYLCASSPSGGRADNEQFFGPGTRLTVL.